The 10 T cell receptor beta chains presented below share a single source sample, sequenced in a study of cytomegalovirus exposure and HLA in healthy donors. 60 Vbeta and 13 Jbeta primers were used in PCR. Assay: immunoSEQ multiplex PCR; the TCRdb copy retains only in-frame clones and omits some. The sample records 150,000 to 200,000 clones, more than 60% being singletons. Sequenced: PBMCs. Every receptor here comes from a middle-aged woman in good health and CMV-seropositive.

The V gene is TRBV19, the J gene TRBJ2-7; 7 bases are a match to TRBD2. In germline, CDR1 is LNHDA, CDR2 SQIVND (reference sequence). The CDR3 is 15 amino acids. The J segment lost 3 bases and the V segment lost 5 bases, leaving 10 bases of the junction unmatched. Written as DNA, the CDR3 is TGTGCCAGTAGTGGGAGGGTGTGGGGGGACTACGAGCAGTACTTC. Residues: CASSGRVWGDYEQYF.

The chain is built from TRBV7-9 and TRBJ1-1; D is uncertain. CDR1 SEHNR and CDR2 FQNEAQ come from the germline V gene (reference sequence). The CDR3 has 15 amino acids. V lost 3 bases, J lost 0 bases, and 11 bases lay in between. CDR3 coding DNA: TGTGCCAGCAGCTTCGGTTATACCATGAACACTGAAGCTTTCTTT. Encoded protein: CASSFGYTMNTEAFF.

The gene calls are TRBV5-1 and TRBJ2-7; 7 nucleotides agree with TRBD1. Germline CDR1 and CDR2: SGHRS and YFSETQ. V lost 4 bases to trimming and J lost 1 base; unmatched junction nucleotides: 8. The length of the CDR3 is 15 residues. The CDR3 loop is CASSRTGAPSYEQYF. The CDR3 nucleotides are TGCGCCAGCAGCCGGACAGGTGCTCCTTCCTACGAGCAGTACTTC.

The gene calls are TRBV30 and TRBJ2-2; D is uncertain. Trimming cost V 0 bases and J 8 bases, with 4 bases left between them. The germline gives CDR1 GTSNPN, CDR2 SVGIG (reference sequence). CDR3 length: 11 amino acids. CDR3 nucleotide sequence: TGTGCCTGGAGTGTACGGGGGGAGCTGTTTTTT. Amino acid sequence: CAWSVRGELFF. The variable domain in full, completed from reference TRBV30 and TRBJ2-2, reads SQTIHQWPATLVQPVGSPLSLECTVEGTSNPNLYWYRQAAGRGLQLLFYSVGIGQISSEVPQNLSASRPQDRQFILSSKKLLLSDSGFYLCAWSVRGELFFGEGSRLTVL.

The chain recombines TRBV10-1 with TRBJ1-1; maybe TRBD1 (5 bases). The CDR3 length is 13 residues. CDR1 and CDR2 (germline): WNHNN, SYGVQD (reference sequence). V dropped 6 bases and J dropped 0 bases, with 8 bases sitting between them. The CDR3 protein is CASRDNMNTEAFF. CDR3 coding DNA: TGCGCCAGCAGGGACAACATGAACACTGAAGCTTTCTTT.

The chain carries TRBV5-1 and TRBJ1-4; 8 bases fit TRBD1. Trimming removed 3 bases from V and 6 bases from J; junction bases left unmatched: 4. The CDR3 extends over 14 amino acids. Germline V lookup: CDR1 SGHRS, CDR2 YFSETQ. The CDR3 DNA follows: TGCGCCAGCAGCTCAGGGGGCGGGGATGAAAAACTGTTTTTT. Residues: CASSSGGGDEKLFF.

V is TRBV18 and J is TRBJ2-3, with 13 bases that match TRBD2. Germline lookup yields CDR1 KGHSH and CDR2 LQKENI. The ends lost 1 base at V and 4 bases at J; junction bases unmatched: 8. This CDR3 region has 18 residues. In DNA, the CDR3 is TGTGCCAGCTCACCACAACCTACTAGCGGGAGGGCGTCAGATACGCAGTATTTT. Translating it yields CASSPQPTSGRASDTQYF.

The rearrangement links TRBV29-1 to TRBJ2-7, with 8 bases that match TRBD1. The junction had 8 bases not matched to a gene; V was cut back by 6 bases and J by 7 bases. This CDR3 has 12 amino acids. Germline V gene sequence: CDR1 SQVTM, CDR2 ANQGSEA. CDR3 region: CSVHGQGREQYF. The CDR3 nucleotides read TGCAGCGTGCACGGACAGGGTCGAGAGCAGTACTTC.

Only a few counts were recorded for this clone. V and J are TRBV7-6 and TRBJ2-6; 9 nucleotides match TRBD1. Germline V gene data show CDR1 as SGHVS and CDR2 as FNYEAQ. The V segment lost 1 base and the J segment 2 bases; nucleotides outside the gene matches: 3. The CDR3 is 17 residues long. The CDR3 loop reads CASSLEGQGTGANVLTF. The DNA for the CDR3 is TGTGCCAGCAGCTTAGAGGGACAGGGAACTGGGGCCAACGTCCTGACTTTC.

The chain uses TRBV5-1 and TRBJ2-5, with D tentatively TRBD2 (5 bases). Gene TRBJ2-7 matches the end of the DNA better, so the J call may be wrong. This CDR3 region has 14 residues. The germline V gene encodes CDR1 SGHRS and CDR2 YFSETQ. CDR3 protein: CASSFTGNTYEQYF. The CDR3 bases are TGCGCCAGCAGCTTCACGGGAAACACCTACGAGCAGTACTTC.